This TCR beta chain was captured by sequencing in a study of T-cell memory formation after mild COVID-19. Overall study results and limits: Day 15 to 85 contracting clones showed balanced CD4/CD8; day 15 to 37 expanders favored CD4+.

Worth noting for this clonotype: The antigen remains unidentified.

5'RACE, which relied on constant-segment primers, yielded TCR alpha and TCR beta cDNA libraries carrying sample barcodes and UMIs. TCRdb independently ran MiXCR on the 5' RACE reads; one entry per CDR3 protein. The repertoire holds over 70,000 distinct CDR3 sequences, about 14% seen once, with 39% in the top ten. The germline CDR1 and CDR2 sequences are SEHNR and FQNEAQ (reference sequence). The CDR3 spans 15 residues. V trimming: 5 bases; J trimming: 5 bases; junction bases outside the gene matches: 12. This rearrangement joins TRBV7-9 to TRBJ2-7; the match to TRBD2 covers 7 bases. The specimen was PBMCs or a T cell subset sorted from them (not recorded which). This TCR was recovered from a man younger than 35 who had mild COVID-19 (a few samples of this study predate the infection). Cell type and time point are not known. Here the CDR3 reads CASSPPSGLDHEQYF. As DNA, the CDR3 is TGTGCCAGCAGCCCCCCTTCAGGACTAGACCACGAGCAGTACTTC.